These T cell receptor beta chains were read from a single sample in a study of CD8+CD57+ T cells in acquired aplastic anemia. In TCRdb, the reads were re-called with MiXCR into one record per CDR3 protein. Altogether roughly 200,000 distinct CDR3 sequences are present, roughly 57% being singletons, with the ten largest covering approximately 30%. Sequenced sample: sorted CD4+, CD8+, or CD8+CD57+ T cells (not recorded which) from PBMCs. Receptor source: a human donor in good health. The CDR3 runs from the conserved cysteine through the conserved F or W. A D gene is named only where the DNA matches it firmly. The size field is filled for only some rows; it gives once, few, many or a size class.

v_gene: TRBV7-4
d_gene: .
j_gene: TRBJ2-3
abundance: once
CDR3nt: TGCGCCAGCAGCCAGAGGGTCACGCAGTATTTT
CDR3aa: CASSQRVTQYF

v_gene: TRBV6-1
d_gene: .
j_gene: TRBJ1-6
abundance: many
CDR3nt: TGTGCCAGCAGTGAAACCCCTATATCCCTCCACTTT
CDR3aa: CASSETPISLHF

v_gene: TRBV20-1
d_gene: .
j_gene: TRBJ2-7
abundance: .
CDR3nt: TGCAGTGCTCACACAGGGAGGGAGCAGTACTTC
CDR3aa: CSAHTGREQYF

v_gene: TRBV7-2
d_gene: .
j_gene: TRBJ1-2
abundance: .
CDR3nt: TGTGCCAGCAGCCCATTTACGGGGGGCGCGTTCGATGGCTACACCTTC
CDR3aa: CASSPFTGGAFDGYTF

v_gene: TRBV20-1
d_gene: .
j_gene: TRBJ2-7
abundance: .
CDR3nt: TGCAGTGCTAGAGATATAGGGATCGAGCAGTACTTC
CDR3aa: CSARDIGIEQYF

v_gene: TRBV10-3
d_gene: .
j_gene: TRBJ2-5
abundance: .
CDR3nt: TGTGCCATCAGTGAAAATGAAGAGACCCAGTACTTC
CDR3aa: CAISENEETQYF

v_gene: TRBV15
d_gene: TRBD2
j_gene: TRBJ2-3
abundance: once
CDR3nt: TGTGCCACCAGCAAGAGATCTGCTAGCGGAGTGGCAGATACGCAGTATTTT
CDR3aa: CATSKRSASGVADTQYF

v_gene: TRBV5-1
d_gene: TRBD1
j_gene: TRBJ1-2
abundance: few
CDR3nt: TGCGCCAGCAGCTTATCCGGGACAGAAGCTAACTATGGCTACACCTTC
CDR3aa: CASSLSGTEANYGYTF

v_gene: TRBV19
d_gene: .
j_gene: TRBJ2-1
abundance: .
CDR3nt: TGTGCCAGTAGTATTCCACGGGCTCACAATGAGCAGTTCTTC
CDR3aa: CASSIPRAHNEQFF

v_gene: TRBV12-3/TRBV12-4
d_gene: TRBD1
j_gene: TRBJ1-5
abundance: .
CDR3nt: TGTGCCAGCAGTCCACAACAGGGGGGAGATCAGCCCCAGCATTTT
CDR3aa: CASSPQQGGDQPQHF

v_gene: TRBV15
d_gene: .
j_gene: TRBJ1-6
abundance: few
CDR3nt: TGTGCCACCAGCAGAGAAGTTGCAGGGGTTTCACCCCTCCACTTT
CDR3aa: CATSREVAGVSPLHF

v_gene: TRBV14
d_gene: .
j_gene: TRBJ2-3
abundance: many
CDR3nt: TGTGCCAGCAGCCAAGATTGGGGGCAGGGAGATACGCAGTATTTT
CDR3aa: CASSQDWGQGDTQYF

v_gene: TRBV19
d_gene: .
j_gene: TRBJ2-7
abundance: .
CDR3nt: TGTGCCAGTAGTATAGACACCTCGGGACTCACCTACGAGCAGTACTTC
CDR3aa: CASSIDTSGLTYEQYF

v_gene: TRBV9
d_gene: TRBD1
j_gene: TRBJ1-2
abundance: .
CDR3nt: TGTGCCAGCAGCGAGACGACAGGGGGTGCGATCGGTGGCTACACCTTC
CDR3aa: CASSETTGGAIGGYTF

v_gene: TRBV7-4
d_gene: .
j_gene: TRBJ2-1
abundance: .
CDR3nt: TGTGCCAGCAGCCTCCTGCCTCGGGATGGTGGCAATGAGCAGTTCTTC
CDR3aa: CASSLLPRDGGNEQFF

v_gene: TRBV29-1
d_gene: .
j_gene: TRBJ2-7
abundance: .
CDR3nt: TGCAGCGTTGTATGGACGGACTACGAGCAGTACTTC
CDR3aa: CSVVWTDYEQYF

v_gene: TRBV10-3
d_gene: TRBD1
j_gene: TRBJ2-7
abundance: many
CDR3nt: TGTGCCATCAGTGAGCCAGGGACAGGGCTTGACGAGCAGTACTTC
CDR3aa: CAISEPGTGLDEQYF

v_gene: TRBV19
d_gene: .
j_gene: TRBJ2-7
abundance: .
CDR3nt: TGTGCCAGTAATATTACGAGCGGCGGGGACGAGCAGTACTTC
CDR3aa: CASNITSGGDEQYF

v_gene: TRBV19
d_gene: TRBD1
j_gene: TRBJ1-6
abundance: few
CDR3nt: TGTGCCAGTACAGGGGGTAATTCACCCCTCCACTTT
CDR3aa: CASTGGNSPLHF

v_gene: TRBV5-1
d_gene: .
j_gene: TRBJ2-1
abundance: .
CDR3nt: TGCGCCAGCAGCCCAGGAGGGGTCCGAAATGAGCAGTTCTTC
CDR3aa: CASSPGGVRNEQFF

v_gene: TRBV19
d_gene: .
j_gene: TRBJ2-3
abundance: .
CDR3nt: TGTGCCAGTAGTATGGTTACAGTCGGCACAGATACGCAGTATTTT
CDR3aa: CASSMVTVGTDTQYF

v_gene: TRBV7-9
d_gene: .
j_gene: TRBJ2-7
abundance: once
CDR3nt: TGTGCCAGCAGCACCAATGTCCACGGGACCTCCTACGAGCAGTACTTC
CDR3aa: CASSTNVHGTSYEQYF

v_gene: TRBV24-1
d_gene: .
j_gene: TRBJ1-1
abundance: .
CDR3nt: TGTGCCACCAGTGATTTGAGCGGGGAAGCTTTCTTT
CDR3aa: CATSDLSGEAFF

v_gene: TRBV2
d_gene: .
j_gene: TRBJ1-1
abundance: .
CDR3nt: TGTGCCAGCAGCCAACGACCGGACAGCTTAGCCACTGAAGCTTTCTTT
CDR3aa: CASSQRPDSLATEAFF

v_gene: TRBV24-1
d_gene: .
j_gene: TRBJ2-1
abundance: .
CDR3nt: TGTGCCACCAGTGATTTGCTCAGGGGCAATGAGCAGTTCTTC
CDR3aa: CATSDLLRGNEQFF

v_gene: TRBV5-6
d_gene: .
j_gene: TRBJ2-2
abundance: many
CDR3nt: TGTGCCAGCAGCTTGGGCCGGGACTCGAACACCGGGGAGCTGTTTTTT
CDR3aa: CASSLGRDSNTGELFF

v_gene: TRBV6-4
d_gene: TRBD2
j_gene: TRBJ2-5
abundance: .
CDR3nt: TGTGCCAGCAGTGAGGGTAGCGGGGGACAAGAGACCCAGTACTTC
CDR3aa: CASSEGSGGQETQYF

v_gene: TRBV27
d_gene: .
j_gene: TRBJ2-7
abundance: many
CDR3nt: TGTGCCAGCAGTTGGAGTATGGGGTCTGGCTACGAGCAGTACTTC
CDR3aa: CASSWSMGSGYEQYF

v_gene: TRBV25-1
d_gene: .
j_gene: TRBJ2-2
abundance: .
CDR3nt: TGTGCCAGCAGTGAAAGTTTAAGGTGGTCGTACACCGGGGAGCTGTTTTTT
CDR3aa: CASSESLRWSYTGELFF

v_gene: TRBV28
d_gene: TRBD1
j_gene: TRBJ2-3
abundance: few
CDR3nt: TGTGCCAGCAGTTTGGACAGGGGCACAGATACGCAGTATTTT
CDR3aa: CASSLDRGTDTQYF

v_gene: TRBV10-3
d_gene: TRBD1
j_gene: TRBJ1-2
abundance: .
CDR3nt: TGTGCCATCAGTCCGGGGACAGCCTCCTATGGCTACACCTTC
CDR3aa: CAISPGTASYGYTF

v_gene: TRBV4-1
d_gene: .
j_gene: TRBJ2-5
abundance: .
CDR3nt: TGCGCCAGCAGCCCCGAAGGCGGGGCAGACCAAGAGACCCAGTACTTC
CDR3aa: CASSPEGGADQETQYF

v_gene: TRBV10-3
d_gene: .
j_gene: TRBJ2-2
abundance: .
CDR3nt: TGTGCCATCAGTAACACCGGGGAGCTGTTTTTT
CDR3aa: CAISNTGELFF

v_gene: TRBV29-1
d_gene: .
j_gene: TRBJ2-7
abundance: .
CDR3nt: TGCAGCGTTGAAAGTGGGGCGCCGAGGGGGGGGTACGAGCAGTACTTC
CDR3aa: CSVESGAPRGGYEQYF

v_gene: TRBV7-9
d_gene: .
j_gene: TRBJ1-1
abundance: .
CDR3nt: TGTGCCAGCAGCTTAATTTTCGGCTCTGGGGCCAACACTGAAGCTTTCTTT
CDR3aa: CASSLIFGSGANTEAFF

v_gene: TRBV20-1
d_gene: .
j_gene: TRBJ1-2
abundance: once
CDR3nt: TGCAGTGCCGCGGATCCCTCGGGGATTAATGGCTACACCTTC
CDR3aa: CSAADPSGINGYTF

v_gene: TRBV20-1
d_gene: TRBD1
j_gene: TRBJ2-1
abundance: .
CDR3nt: TGCAGTTGCCGGGACAGGGGGAGGAATGAGCAGTTCTTC
CDR3aa: CSCRDRGRNEQFF

v_gene: TRBV19
d_gene: .
j_gene: TRBJ2-3
abundance: .
CDR3nt: TGTGCCAGTACGGGGGATGGCACAGATACGCAGTATTTT
CDR3aa: CASTGDGTDTQYF

v_gene: TRBV6-1
d_gene: .
j_gene: TRBJ2-7
abundance: many
CDR3nt: TGTGCCAGCAGTGAAGCGCTTGGCCATACCAGCCTCTCCTACGAGCAGTACTTC
CDR3aa: CASSEALGHTSLSYEQYF

v_gene: TRBV9
d_gene: .
j_gene: TRBJ2-2
abundance: many
CDR3nt: TGTGCCAGCAGCGTAGAAGGGTACACCGGGGAGCTGTTTTTT
CDR3aa: CASSVEGYTGELFF

v_gene: TRBV2
d_gene: .
j_gene: TRBJ2-7
abundance: .
CDR3nt: TGTGCCAGCCACCTAGTCTACGAGCAGTACTTC
CDR3aa: CASHLVYEQYF

v_gene: TRBV3-1
d_gene: TRBD2
j_gene: TRBJ2-7
abundance: .
CDR3nt: TGTGCCAGCAGCCCCAAAGGGGCTAGCGGGGGGACTATTCCCTACGAGCAGTACTTC
CDR3aa: CASSPKGASGGTIPYEQYF